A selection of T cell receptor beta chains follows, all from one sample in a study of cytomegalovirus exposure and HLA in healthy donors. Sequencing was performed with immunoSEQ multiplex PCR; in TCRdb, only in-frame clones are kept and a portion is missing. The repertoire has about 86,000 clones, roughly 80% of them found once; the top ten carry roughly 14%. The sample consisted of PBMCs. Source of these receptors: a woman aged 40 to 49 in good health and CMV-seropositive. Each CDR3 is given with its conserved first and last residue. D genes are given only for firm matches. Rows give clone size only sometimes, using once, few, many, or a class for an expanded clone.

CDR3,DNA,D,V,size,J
CASSQETSGSSPAHEQFF,TGCGCCAGCAGCCAAGAGACTAGCGGGAGCTCCCCCGCGCATGAGCAGTTCTTC,TRBD2,TRBV4-3,.,TRBJ2-1
CASITLGDTEAFF,TGCGCCAGCATAACCTTGGGAGACACTGAAGCTTTCTTT,.,TRBV5-1,.,TRBJ1-1
CASGFTDTQYF,TGTGCCAGCGGCTTCACAGATACGCAGTATTTT,.,TRBV9,.,TRBJ2-3
CASSSRALTDTQYF,TGTGCCAGCAGTAGCCGAGCCCTCACAGATACGCAGTATTTT,.,TRBV28,once,TRBJ2-3
CASSPHPRGDTQYF,TGTGCCAGCAGTCCCCATCCTAGAGGCGATACGCAGTATTTT,.,TRBV27,.,TRBJ2-3
CASSYLGGSSNEKLFF,TGTGCCAGCAGTTACCTAGGAGGATCTTCTAATGAAAAACTGTTTTTT,.,TRBV6-5,.,TRBJ1-4
CASSLGDIQYEQYF,TGCGCCAGCAGCTTAGGGGACATACAATACGAGCAGTACTTC,.,TRBV5-1,.,TRBJ2-7
CAWSDPGDNHQPQHF,TGTGCCTGGAGTGATCCCGGGGACAATCATCAGCCCCAGCATTTT,.,TRBV30,.,TRBJ1-5
CASSIWGQGRSLAGEQFF,TGTGCCAGTAGTATCTGGGGACAGGGGCGATCCCTAGCGGGGGAGCAGTTCTTC,.,TRBV19,.,TRBJ2-1
CASSHGTGVETEAFF,TGTGCCAGCAGCCATGGGACAGGGGTTGAGACTGAAGCTTTCTTT,TRBD1,TRBV7-9,few,TRBJ1-1
CASSDSTSGYNEQFF,TGTGCCAGCAGTGACTCGACTAGCGGTTACAATGAGCAGTTCTTC,TRBD2,TRBV6-4,few,TRBJ2-1
CASSLRQGNQPQHF,TGCGCCAGCAGCCTTCGACAGGGGAATCAGCCCCAGCATTTT,TRBD1,TRBV4-3,.,TRBJ1-5
CASSEARPSSYEQYF,TGCGCCAGCAGTGAGGCCAGGCCTTCCTCCTACGAGCAGTACTTC,.,TRBV10-2,.,TRBJ2-7
CASSFGVGTGETQYF,TGCGCCAGCAGCTTTGGGGTAGGAACAGGAGAGACCCAGTACTTC,.,TRBV5-1,once,TRBJ2-5
CASSLSGVSTEAFF,TGCGCCAGCAGCTTATCGGGGGTTAGCACTGAAGCTTTCTTT,.,TRBV5-1,few,TRBJ1-1
CASSLSRGGSYEQYF,TGTGCCAGCAGTTTAAGTCGGGGAGGGAGCTACGAGCAGTACTTC,TRBD2,TRBV27,.,TRBJ2-7
CASSGGVGLNSPLHF,TGTGCCAGCAGCGGAGGGGTGGGACTGAATTCACCCCTCCACTTT,.,TRBV7-9,.,TRBJ1-6
CASSLSAGHLGYGYTF,TGTGCCAGCAGTTTATCGGCGGGCCACCTCGGATATGGCTACACCTTC,.,TRBV27,.,TRBJ1-2
CASSHGTYNSPLHF,TGTGCCAGCAGCCACGGGACCTATAATTCACCCCTCCACTTT,.,TRBV14,.,TRBJ1-6
CASSVGTGDNQPQHF,TGTGCCAGCAGCGTAGGGACAGGGGATAATCAGCCCCAGCATTTT,TRBD1,TRBV9,.,TRBJ1-5
CASSQDGGHQFF,TGCGCCAGCAGCCAAGATGGGGGACATCAGTTCTTC,.,TRBV4-3,few,TRBJ2-1
CASSPSTGPYGYTF,TGTGCCAGCAGCCCTTCGACAGGGCCATATGGCTACACCTTC,TRBD1,TRBV7-2,once,TRBJ1-2
CATRTAGELNEQFF,TGCGCCACCAGAACCGCGGGGGAATTAAATGAGCAGTTCTTC,TRBD2,TRBV5-1,.,TRBJ2-1
CASSPQGQGISYTF,TGTGCCAGCAGTCCGCAGGGGCAAGGGATCAGCTACACCTTC,.,TRBV6-5,.,TRBJ1-2
CASSSRDRVDEQYF,TGTGCCAGCAGTTCCCGGGACAGGGTCGACGAGCAGTACTTC,TRBD1,TRBV27,.,TRBJ2-7
CASSPLAGMNTEAFF,TGTGCCAGCTCACCCCTGGCGGGAATGAACACTGAAGCTTTCTTT,.,TRBV18,.,TRBJ1-1
CASSLSDRELGEKLFF,TGCGCCAGCAGCTTATCTGACAGGGAACTAGGTGAAAAACTGTTTTTT,TRBD1,TRBV5-1,few,TRBJ1-4
CASSLDLGAQEQFF,TGTGCCAGCAGCTTAGACCTAGGGGCGCAAGAGCAGTTCTTC,.,TRBV7-9,.,TRBJ2-1
CASSPQEGVGTEAFF,TGTGCCAGCTCACCTCAGGAGGGTGTGGGCACTGAAGCTTTCTTT,.,TRBV18,once,TRBJ1-1
CASWSGPSDEQFF,TGTGCCAGCTGGAGCGGCCCCTCCGATGAGCAGTTCTTC,.,TRBV18,.,TRBJ2-1
CASSQQGYEQFF,TGTGCCAGCAGCCAACAGGGGTACGAGCAGTTCTTC,.,TRBV4-2,.,TRBJ2-1
CASRNSGRAGNEQFF,TGTGCCAGCAGAAACAGCGGGAGGGCAGGCAATGAGCAGTTCTTC,TRBD2,TRBV7-2,.,TRBJ2-1
CASSLVGQTSTYEQYF,TGTGCCAGCAGCTTAGTGGGTCAGACTTCTACCTACGAGCAGTACTTC,.,TRBV11-2,.,TRBJ2-7
CASSDRRQGGYTF,TGTGCCAGTAGTGACAGGCGACAGGGGGGCTACACCTTC,TRBD1,TRBV19,.,TRBJ1-2
CASRPAGAGYNEQFF,TGTGCCAGCAGACCAGCGGGGGCAGGGTACAATGAGCAGTTCTTC,TRBD2,TRBV2,.,TRBJ2-1
CASSQQGATEAFF,TGTGCCAGCAGCCAACAGGGTGCCACTGAAGCTTTCTTT,.,TRBV6-9,few,TRBJ1-1
CASSWGRAGGINEQFF,TGTGCCAGCAGCTGGGGGAGAGCGGGAGGTATCAATGAGCAGTTCTTC,TRBD2,TRBV11-2,.,TRBJ2-1